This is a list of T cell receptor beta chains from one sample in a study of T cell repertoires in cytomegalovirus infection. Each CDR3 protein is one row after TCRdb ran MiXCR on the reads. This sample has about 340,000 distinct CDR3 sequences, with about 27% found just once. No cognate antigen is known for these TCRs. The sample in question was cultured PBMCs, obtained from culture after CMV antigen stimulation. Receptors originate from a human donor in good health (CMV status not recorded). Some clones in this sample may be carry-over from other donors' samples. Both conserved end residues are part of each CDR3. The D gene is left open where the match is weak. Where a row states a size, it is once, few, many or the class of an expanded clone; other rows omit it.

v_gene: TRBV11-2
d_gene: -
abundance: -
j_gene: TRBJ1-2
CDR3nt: TGTGCCAGCAGTTTGGACCCCGCGAATTCCTATGGCTACACCTTC
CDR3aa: CASSLDPANSYGYTF

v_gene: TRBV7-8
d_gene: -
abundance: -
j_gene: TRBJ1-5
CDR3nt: TGTGCCAGCAGCTGGGGGGGAGCTGCCTATCAGCCCCAGCATTTT
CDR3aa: CASSWGGAAYQPQHF

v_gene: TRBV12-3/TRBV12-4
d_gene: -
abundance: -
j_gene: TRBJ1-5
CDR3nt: TGTGCCAGCAGTTTAGTCGACACTAGCAATCAGCCCCAGCATTTT
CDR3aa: CASSLVDTSNQPQHF

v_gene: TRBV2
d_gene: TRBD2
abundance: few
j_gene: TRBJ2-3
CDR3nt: TGTGCCAGCAGTCCGCGGACTAGCGGGAGCAGCGATACGCAGTATTTT
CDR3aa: CASSPRTSGSSDTQYF

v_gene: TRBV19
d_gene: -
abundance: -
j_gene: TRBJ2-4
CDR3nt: TGTGCCAGTAGTGTGTACAGGGAACCCAAAAACATTCAGTACTTC
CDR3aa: CASSVYREPKNIQYF

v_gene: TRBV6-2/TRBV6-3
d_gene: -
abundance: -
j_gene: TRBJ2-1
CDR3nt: TGTGCCAGCAGTCCAGGACCTTCATCATGGAAGAATGAGCAGTTCTTC
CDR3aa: CASSPGPSSWKNEQFF

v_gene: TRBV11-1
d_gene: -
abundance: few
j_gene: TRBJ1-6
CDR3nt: TGTGCCAGCAGCTTAGGGGTCGAAAGTAATTCACCCCTCCACTTT
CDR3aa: CASSLGVESNSPLHF

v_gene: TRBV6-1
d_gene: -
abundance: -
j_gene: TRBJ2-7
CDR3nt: TGTGCCAGCAGAAAAAGAGGCCTTTACGAGCAGTACTTC
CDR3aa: CASRKRGLYEQYF

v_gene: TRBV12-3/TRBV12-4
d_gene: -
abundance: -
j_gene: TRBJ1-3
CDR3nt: TGTGCCAGCGCTGCGTGGCAGAAGGGTGGAAACACCATATATTTT
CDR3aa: CASAAWQKGGNTIYF

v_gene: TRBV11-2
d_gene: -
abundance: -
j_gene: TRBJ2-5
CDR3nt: TGTGCCAGCAGCCGCGGGGCACTAGGGCCGGTGGAGACCCAGTACTTC
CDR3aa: CASSRGALGPVETQYF

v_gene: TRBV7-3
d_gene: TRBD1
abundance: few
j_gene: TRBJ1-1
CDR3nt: TGTGCCAGCAGCAGCTCAGGGGGGATCACTGAAGCTTTCTTT
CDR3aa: CASSSSGGITEAFF

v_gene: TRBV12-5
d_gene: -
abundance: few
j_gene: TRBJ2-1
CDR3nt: TGTGCTAGTGGTTTGGTCCAAAGTGAGCAGTTCTTC
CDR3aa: CASGLVQSEQFF

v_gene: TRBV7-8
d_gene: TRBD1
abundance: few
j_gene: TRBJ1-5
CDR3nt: TGTGCCAGCAGCTTATTAAGGTCAGGGGGCCCTCAGCCCCAGCATTTT
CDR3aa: CASSLLRSGGPQPQHF

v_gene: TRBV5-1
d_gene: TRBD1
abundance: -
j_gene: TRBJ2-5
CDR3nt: TGCGCCAGCAGCTTGGATGGGACAGGGGGAGAGACCCAGTACTTC
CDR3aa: CASSLDGTGGETQYF

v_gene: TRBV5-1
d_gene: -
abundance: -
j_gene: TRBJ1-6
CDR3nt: TGCGCCAGCAGCTTGCGGCATAATTCACCCCTCCACTTT
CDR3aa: CASSLRHNSPLHF

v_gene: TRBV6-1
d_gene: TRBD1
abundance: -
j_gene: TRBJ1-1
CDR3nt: TGTGCCAGCTTCTTTCCGGGACAGGTAACGGCTTTCTTT
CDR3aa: CASFFPGQVTAFF

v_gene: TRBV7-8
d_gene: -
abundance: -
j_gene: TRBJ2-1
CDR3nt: TGTGCCAGCAGCGTTAGAAGTGATGAGCAGTTCTTC
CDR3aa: CASSVRSDEQFF

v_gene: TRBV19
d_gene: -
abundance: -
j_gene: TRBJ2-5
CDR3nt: TGTGCCAGTAGTATAGGGGCGGGATATTCTGAAGAGACCCAGTACTTC
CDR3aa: CASSIGAGYSEETQYF

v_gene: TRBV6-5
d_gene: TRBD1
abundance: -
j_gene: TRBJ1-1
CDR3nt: TGTGCCAGCAGTTACGGGACAGGGGTGAACACTGAAGCTTTCTTT
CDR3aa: CASSYGTGVNTEAFF

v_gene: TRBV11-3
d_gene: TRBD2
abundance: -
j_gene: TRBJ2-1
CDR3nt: TGTGCCAGCAGCATGGGACTAGTCTCCTACAATGAGCAGTTCTTC
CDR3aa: CASSMGLVSYNEQFF

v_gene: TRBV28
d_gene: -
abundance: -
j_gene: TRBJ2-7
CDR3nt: TGTGCCAGCAGCCGCGCTTCCTCCTACGAGCAGTACTTC
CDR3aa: CASSRASSYEQYF

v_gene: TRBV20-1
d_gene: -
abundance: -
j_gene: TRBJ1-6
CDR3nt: TGCAGTGCTAGGACGGGAATCCTCAGAGATTCACCCCTCCACTTT
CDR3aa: CSARTGILRDSPLHF

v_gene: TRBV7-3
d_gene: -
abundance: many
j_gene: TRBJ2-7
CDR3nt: TGTGCCAGCAGTTTAGATAGGGGGTACGAGCAGTACTTC
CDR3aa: CASSLDRGYEQYF

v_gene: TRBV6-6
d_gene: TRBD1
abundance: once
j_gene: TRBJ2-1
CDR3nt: TGTGCCAGCAGGCCAGGGGGCTTAAATGAGCAGTTCTTC
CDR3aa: CASRPGGLNEQFF

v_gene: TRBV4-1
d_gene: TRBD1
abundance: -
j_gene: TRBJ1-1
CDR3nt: TGCGCCAGCAGCCATCGGGGGCAGGGACAGCGTGAAGCTTTCTTT
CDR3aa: CASSHRGQGQREAFF

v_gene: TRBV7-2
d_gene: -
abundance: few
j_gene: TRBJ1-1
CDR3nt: TGTGCCAGCAGCTCGGGCTTTATGAACACTGAAGCTTTCTTT
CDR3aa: CASSSGFMNTEAFF

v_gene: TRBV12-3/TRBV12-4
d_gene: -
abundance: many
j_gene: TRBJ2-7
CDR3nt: TGTGCCAGCAGTCCCACGATAGAGAGTTCATCCTACGAGCAGTACTTC
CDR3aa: CASSPTIESSSYEQYF

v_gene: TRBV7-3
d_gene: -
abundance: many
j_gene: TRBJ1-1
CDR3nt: TGTGCCAGCAGCTTAACTACTATAGGATACACTGAAGCTTTCTTT
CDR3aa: CASSLTTIGYTEAFF

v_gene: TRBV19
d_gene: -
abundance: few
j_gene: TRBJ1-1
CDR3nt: TGTGCCAGTAGTAAACAGACCACTGAAGCTTTCTTT
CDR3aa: CASSKQTTEAFF

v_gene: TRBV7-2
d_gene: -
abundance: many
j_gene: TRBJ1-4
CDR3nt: TGTGCCAGCAGCTCCTCTGCAACTAATGAAAAACTGTTTTTT
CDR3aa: CASSSSATNEKLFF

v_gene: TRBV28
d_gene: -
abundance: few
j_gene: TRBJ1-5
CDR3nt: TGTGCCAGCAGTCCACTTACCAGGGCTTGGCAGCCCCAGCATTTT
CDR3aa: CASSPLTRAWQPQHF

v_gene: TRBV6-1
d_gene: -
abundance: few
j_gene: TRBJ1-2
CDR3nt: TGTGCCAGCAGTAATTCCCGGGAGCTAGGCTACACCTTC
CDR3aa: CASSNSRELGYTF

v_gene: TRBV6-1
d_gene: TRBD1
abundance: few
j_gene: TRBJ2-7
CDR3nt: TGTGCCAGCAGTCAACGACAGGGGGTAAAACGGGAGCAGTACTTC
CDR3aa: CASSQRQGVKREQYF

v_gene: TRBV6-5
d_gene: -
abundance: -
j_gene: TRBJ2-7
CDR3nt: TGTGCCAGCAGTCGACGGGGAGCCTACGAGCAGTACTTC
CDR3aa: CASSRRGAYEQYF

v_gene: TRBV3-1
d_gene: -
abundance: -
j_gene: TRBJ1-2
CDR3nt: TGTGCCAGCAGCCCCCTAGGGGGAAGTGGCTACACCTTC
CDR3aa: CASSPLGGSGYTF

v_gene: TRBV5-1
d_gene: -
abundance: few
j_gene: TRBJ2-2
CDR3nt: TGCGCCAGCAGCTTGGACAGGGTCGCCGGGGAGCTGTTTTTT
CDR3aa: CASSLDRVAGELFF

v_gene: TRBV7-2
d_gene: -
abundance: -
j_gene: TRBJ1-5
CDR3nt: TGTGCCAGCAGCTTAGAACGGGGGCCCCAGCATTTT
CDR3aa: CASSLERGPQHF

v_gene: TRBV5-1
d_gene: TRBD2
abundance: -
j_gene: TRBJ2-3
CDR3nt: TGCGCCAGCAGCTCCGGGACTACCCTATCTAGCACAGATACGCAGTATTTT
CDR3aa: CASSSGTTLSSTDTQYF